The rows below give T cell receptor beta chains drawn from one sample of a study of CD8+ T cells in alopecia areata. Sequenced by immunoSEQ multiplex PCR; TCRdb stores in-frame clones only, minus some. The data contain 150,000 or so clones, 45% to 60% of them singletons. Sequenced material: CD8+ T cells sorted from blood, taken at week 4, from a patient treated with tofacitinib. All receptors derive from a human donor with alopecia areata. The CDR3 runs from the conserved cysteine through the conserved F or W. D genes are given only for firm matches. Rows give clone size only sometimes, using once, few, many, or a class for an expanded clone.

V: TRBV6-5
size: few
J: TRBJ2-1
D: -
DNA: TGTGCCAGCACAATGGGACACCTCAATGAGCAGTTCTTC
CDR3: CASTMGHLNEQFF

V: TRBV29-1
size: -
J: TRBJ2-5
D: -
DNA: TGCAGCGTTGAATTATTGGAGGAGACCCAGTACTTC
CDR3: CSVELLEETQYF

V: TRBV9
size: -
J: TRBJ1-1
D: -
DNA: TGTGCCAGCAGCGCTGGGGGCTCAATGAACACTGAAGCTTTCTTT
CDR3: CASSAGGSMNTEAFF

V: TRBV18
size: few
J: TRBJ2-5
D: -
DNA: TGTGCCAGCTCACCCCTCCCAGAGACCCAGTACTTC
CDR3: CASSPLPETQYF

V: TRBV6-6
size: -
J: TRBJ2-7
D: -
DNA: TGTGCCAGCAAGGGGGGGCCGTCCTACGAGCAGTACTTC
CDR3: CASKGGPSYEQYF

V: TRBV27
size: few
J: TRBJ1-5
D: -
DNA: TGTGCCAGCAGTTTAACATTAGGTCAGCCCCAGCATTTT
CDR3: CASSLTLGQPQHF

V: TRBV29-1
size: once
J: TRBJ1-1
D: -
DNA: TGCAGCGCCTGGACGGATGAAGCTTTCTTT
CDR3: CSAWTDEAFF

V: TRBV27
size: few
J: TRBJ2-3
D: -
DNA: TGTGCCAGCAGTTTATTCGGAGATACGCAGTATTTT
CDR3: CASSLFGDTQYF

V: TRBV13
size: -
J: TRBJ2-3
D: -
DNA: TGTGCCAGCAGCCCGACGGGGGAGATTAGCACAGATACGCAGTATTTT
CDR3: CASSPTGEISTDTQYF

V: TRBV5-6
size: -
J: TRBJ2-3
D: TRBD1
DNA: TGTGCCAGCAGCCGGGACAGGGTAACAGATACGCAGTATTTT
CDR3: CASSRDRVTDTQYF

V: TRBV4-3
size: -
J: TRBJ2-1
D: TRBD2
DNA: TGCGCCAGCAGCCAAGATAGGAGCGGGGGTACCTACAATGAGCAGTTCTTC
CDR3: CASSQDRSGGTYNEQFF

V: TRBV30
size: few
J: TRBJ2-1
D: -
DNA: TGTGCCTGGAGTGTACCGGGCTGGGACAATGAGCAGTTCTTC
CDR3: CAWSVPGWDNEQFF

V: TRBV30
size: -
J: TRBJ2-1
D: -
DNA: TGTGCCTGGATACAGGGTCACAATGAGCAGTTCTTC
CDR3: CAWIQGHNEQFF

V: TRBV15
size: once
J: TRBJ2-1
D: -
DNA: TGTGCCACCAGCAGAGGGACGGATTCCTACAATGAGCAGTTCTTC
CDR3: CATSRGTDSYNEQFF

V: TRBV27
size: -
J: TRBJ1-2
D: TRBD1
DNA: TGTGCCAGCAGTTTATATCCCGGGACAGGCGAGCAGGGTGGCTATGGCTACACCTTC
CDR3: CASSLYPGTGEQGGYGYTF

V: TRBV11-2
size: few
J: TRBJ2-2
D: -
DNA: TGTGCCAGCAGCTTAGTCGGGTCGGGGAAGAACACCGGGGAGCTGTTTTTT
CDR3: CASSLVGSGKNTGELFF

V: TRBV7-9
size: -
J: TRBJ2-3
D: TRBD1
DNA: TGTGCCAGCAGCTTAATTGGGGACAGGTACACAGATACGCAGTATTTT
CDR3: CASSLIGDRYTDTQYF

V: TRBV30
size: -
J: TRBJ2-5
D: TRBD1
DNA: TGTGCCTGGAGTCAACTCGGGACAGCGTACCAAGAGACCCAGTACTTC
CDR3: CAWSQLGTAYQETQYF

V: TRBV30
size: -
J: TRBJ2-3
D: -
DNA: TGTGCCTGGAGTGTATCTTCCGATACGCAGTATTTT
CDR3: CAWSVSSDTQYF

V: TRBV30
size: few
J: TRBJ1-1
D: -
DNA: TGTGCCTGGAGTCTAGTGAACACTGAAGCTTTCTTT
CDR3: CAWSLVNTEAFF

V: TRBV9
size: once
J: TRBJ2-2
D: -
DNA: TGTGCCAGCAGCCCCAGGAGGGAGGCGCACACCGGGGAGCTGTTTTTT
CDR3: CASSPRREAHTGELFF

V: TRBV4-1
size: -
J: TRBJ2-1
D: TRBD2
DNA: TGCGCCAGCAGCCAAGGAATTGCGGGGGGACTCTACAATGAGCAGTTCTTC
CDR3: CASSQGIAGGLYNEQFF

V: TRBV7-9
size: -
J: TRBJ2-5
D: -
DNA: TGTGCCAGCAGCTCTCCAAGGGGCCTCCGGACCCAGTACTTC
CDR3: CASSSPRGLRTQYF

V: TRBV19
size: -
J: TRBJ2-1
D: -
DNA: TGTGCCAGTAGTAGCGACAGCAACGAGCAGTTCTTC
CDR3: CASSSDSNEQFF

V: TRBV30
size: -
J: TRBJ2-2
D: TRBD2
DNA: TGTGCCTGGAGTGTAATCGGCCTGGGACTAGCGGGCGGTCGGGGCACCGGGGAGCTGTTTTTT
CDR3: CAWSVIGLGLAGGRGTGELFF

V: TRBV7-9
size: few
J: TRBJ2-3
D: -
DNA: TGTGCCATACGACCAGATACGCAGTATTTT
CDR3: CAIRPDTQYF

V: TRBV30
size: -
J: TRBJ2-2
D: -
DNA: TGTGCCTGGAGTCTTAGCGACACCGGGGAGCTGTTTTTT
CDR3: CAWSLSDTGELFF